The entry that follows covers one T cell receptor (beta chain) sequence. What it binds is not known. This sample stems from a study of shared clonotypes between healthy human individuals. Study at large: The composition of the donors was two women and a few men aged 18 to 49. Three plates were used per donor for CD4 naive, three for CD4 memory, two for CD8 naive and one for CD8 memory. Study-level findings and limits: Across a handful of donors, naive CD4 shared around 5%, naive CD8 over 3%, memory CD4 roughly 2.3%, memory CD8 more than 0.35%.

The V and J ends lost 6 bases and 3 bases respectively, with 21 bases between them. This CDR3 is built from 16 residues. The germline V gene encodes CDR1 SEHNR and CDR2 FQNEAQ (reference sequence). The table came from immunoSEQ multiplex PCR; TCRdb's copy has only in-frame clones and leaves some out. This sample has roughly 2 million clones; about 95% occur once, and the top ten carry about 1.1%. Naive CD8 cells lacked CD45RO, underwent positive selection for CCR7 and left out terminally differentiated effector memory CD45RA+ cells. V is TRBV7-9 and J is TRBJ2-7; TRBD2 might be the D (5 bases). Specimen: naive CD8+ T cells sorted from blood. This TCR came from a man between 18 and 29 years old in good health. The CDR3 bases are TGTGCCAGCAGTTCATTTCTCGGGGAAGGTCGCTACGAGCAGTACTTC. It yields the protein CASSSFLGEGRYEQYF.